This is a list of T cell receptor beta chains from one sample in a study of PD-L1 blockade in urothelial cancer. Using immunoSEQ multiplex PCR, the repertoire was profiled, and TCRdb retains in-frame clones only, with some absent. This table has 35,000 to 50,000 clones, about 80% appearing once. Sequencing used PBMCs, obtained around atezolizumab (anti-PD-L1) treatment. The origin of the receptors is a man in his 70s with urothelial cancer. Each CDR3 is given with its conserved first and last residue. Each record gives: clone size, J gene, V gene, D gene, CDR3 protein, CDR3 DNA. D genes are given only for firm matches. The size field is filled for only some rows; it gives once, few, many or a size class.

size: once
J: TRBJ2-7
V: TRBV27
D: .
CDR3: CASSLNRVGSGSYEQYF
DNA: TGTGCCAGCAGTTTAAATCGGGTTGGTAGTGGCTCCTACGAGCAGTACTTC

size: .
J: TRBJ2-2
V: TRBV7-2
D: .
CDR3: CASSLRQDGELFF
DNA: TGTGCCAGCAGCCTTCGCCAGGACGGGGAGCTGTTTTTT

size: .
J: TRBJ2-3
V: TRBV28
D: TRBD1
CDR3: CASSHTGTGRTDTQYF
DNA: TGTGCCAGCAGCCATACCGGGACAGGGCGAACAGATACGCAGTATTTT

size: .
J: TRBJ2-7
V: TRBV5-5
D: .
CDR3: CASSLTSLYEQYF
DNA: TGTGCCAGCAGCTTGACTAGTCTCTACGAGCAGTACTTC

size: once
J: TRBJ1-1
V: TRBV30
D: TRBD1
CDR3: CAWIHWGQGFNTEAFF
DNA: TGTGCCTGGATACATTGGGGACAGGGCTTTAACACTGAAGCTTTCTTT

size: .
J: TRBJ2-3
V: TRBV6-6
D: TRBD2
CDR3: CATKAGDTDTQYF
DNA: TGTGCCACCAAAGCGGGAGATACAGATACGCAGTATTTT

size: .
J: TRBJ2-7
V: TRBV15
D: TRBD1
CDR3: CATSYDRDYEQYF
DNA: TGTGCCACCAGTTATGACAGGGACTACGAGCAGTACTTC

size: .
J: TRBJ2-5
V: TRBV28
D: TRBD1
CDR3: CASTGTVIQETQYF
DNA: TGTGCCAGCACCGGGACAGTAATCCAAGAGACCCAGTACTTC

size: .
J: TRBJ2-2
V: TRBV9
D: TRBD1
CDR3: CASSPPGQGTTGELFF
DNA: TGTGCCAGCAGCCCTCCGGGACAGGGGACCACCGGGGAGCTGTTTTTT

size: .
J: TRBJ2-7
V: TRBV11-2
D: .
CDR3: CASSLHPKLDYEQYF
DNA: TGTGCCAGCAGCCTTCACCCGAAACTCGACTACGAGCAGTACTTC

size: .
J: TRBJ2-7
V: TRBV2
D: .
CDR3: CASLQGYEQYF
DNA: TGTGCCAGCCTACAGGGTTACGAGCAGTACTTC

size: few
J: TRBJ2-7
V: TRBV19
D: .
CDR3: CASSPQVTSYEQYF
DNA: TGTGCCAGTAGTCCCCAGGTTACCTCCTACGAGCAGTACTTC

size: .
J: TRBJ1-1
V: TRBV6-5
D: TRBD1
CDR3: CASSFSGQGVEAFF
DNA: TGTGCCAGCAGTTTCTCGGGACAGGGGGTTGAAGCTTTCTTT

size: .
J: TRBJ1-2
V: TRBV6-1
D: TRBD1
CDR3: CASSLSGTGRDGYTF
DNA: TGTGCCAGCAGCCTATCCGGGACAGGGCGGGATGGCTACACCTTC

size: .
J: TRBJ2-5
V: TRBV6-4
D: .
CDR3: CASSMARGETQYF
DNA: TGTGCCAGCAGTATGGCCCGTGGAGAGACCCAGTACTTC

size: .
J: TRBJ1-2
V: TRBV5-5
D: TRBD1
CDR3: CACSTGEAYGYTF
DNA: TGTGCCTGCTCGACAGGGGAAGCCTATGGCTACACCTTC

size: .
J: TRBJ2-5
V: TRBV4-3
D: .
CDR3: CASSTQGRETQYF
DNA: TGCGCCAGCAGCACGCAGGGTCGAGAGACCCAGTACTTC

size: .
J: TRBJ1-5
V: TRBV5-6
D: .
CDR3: CASSLGGFGNQPQHF
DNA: TGTGCCAGCAGCTTGGGCGGGTTTGGCAATCAGCCCCAGCATTTT

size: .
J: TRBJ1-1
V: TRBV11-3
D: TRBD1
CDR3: CASSHRQGEAFF
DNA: TGTGCCAGCAGCCACCGACAGGGAGAAGCTTTCTTT

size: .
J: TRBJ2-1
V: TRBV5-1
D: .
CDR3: CASSPISGNEQFF
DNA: TGCGCCAGCAGCCCTATCTCGGGGAATGAGCAGTTCTTC

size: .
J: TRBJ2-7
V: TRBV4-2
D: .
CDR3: CASSQASPLYEQYF
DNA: TGTGCCAGCAGCCAAGCCTCCCCGTTATACGAGCAGTACTTC

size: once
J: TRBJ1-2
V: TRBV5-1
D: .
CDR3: CASSLPGDGYTF
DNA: TGCGCCAGCAGCTTGCCAGGGGATGGCTACACCTTC

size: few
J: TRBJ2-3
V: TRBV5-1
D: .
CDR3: CASSRKQGITDTQYF
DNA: TGCGCCAGCAGCCGCAAGCAGGGGATCACAGATACGCAGTATTTT

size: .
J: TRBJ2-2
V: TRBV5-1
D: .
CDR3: CASVEGVANTGELFF
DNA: TGCGCCAGCGTGGAAGGGGTAGCAAACACCGGGGAGCTGTTTTTT

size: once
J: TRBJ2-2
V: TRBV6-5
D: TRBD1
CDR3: CASSTDRGNTGELFF
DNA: TGTGCCAGCAGTACGGACAGGGGAAACACCGGGGAGCTGTTTTTT

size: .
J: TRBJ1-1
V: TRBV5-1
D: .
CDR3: CASSLTANTEAFF
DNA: TGCGCCAGCAGCTTGACAGCGAACACTGAAGCTTTCTTT

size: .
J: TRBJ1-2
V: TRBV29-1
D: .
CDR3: CSDLDSREGYTF
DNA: TGCAGCGACCTCGACAGCCGAGAGGGCTACACCTTC

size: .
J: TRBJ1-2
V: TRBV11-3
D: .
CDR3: CASSFKQGRGYTF
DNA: TGTGCCAGCAGCTTTAAGCAGGGGCGCGGCTACACCTTC

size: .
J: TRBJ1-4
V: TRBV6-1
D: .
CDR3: CASSDHQFLESTNEKLFF
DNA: TGTGCCAGCAGTGATCATCAGTTCCTAGAGTCAACTAATGAAAAACTGTTTTTT

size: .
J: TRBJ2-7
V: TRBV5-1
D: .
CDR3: CASSLVGGSREQYF
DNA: TGCGCCAGCAGCTTGGTTGGTGGGAGTCGCGAGCAGTACTTC

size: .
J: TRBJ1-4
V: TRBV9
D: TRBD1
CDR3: CASSALSTGSGEKLFF
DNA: TGTGCCAGCAGCGCCTTATCGACAGGGTCGGGTGAAAAACTGTTTTTT

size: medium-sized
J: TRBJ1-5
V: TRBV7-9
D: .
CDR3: CASSSSGGSGNQPQHF
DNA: TGTGCCAGCAGCTCCAGCGGGGGGTCGGGCAATCAGCCCCAGCATTTT

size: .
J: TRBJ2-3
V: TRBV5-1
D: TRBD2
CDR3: CASSQRPRAGGSDTQYF
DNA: TGCGCCAGCAGCCAACGCCCGAGAGCGGGAGGATCGGATACGCAGTATTTT

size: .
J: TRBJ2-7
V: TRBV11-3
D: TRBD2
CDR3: CASSPLAGGSYEQYF
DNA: TGTGCCAGCAGCCCCCTAGCGGGAGGGTCCTACGAGCAGTACTTC

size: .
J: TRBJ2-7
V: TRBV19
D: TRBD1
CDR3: CASSMGQFGSYEQYF
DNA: TGTGCCAGTAGTATGGGACAGTTTGGGTCCTACGAGCAGTACTTC

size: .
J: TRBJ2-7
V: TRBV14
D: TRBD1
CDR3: CASSHRQGSYEQYF
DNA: TGTGCCAGCAGCCACCGACAGGGCTCCTACGAGCAGTACTTC

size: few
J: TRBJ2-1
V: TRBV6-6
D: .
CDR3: CASSNGGRGSYNEQFF
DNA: TGTGCCAGCAGCAATGGGGGGCGGGGGTCCTACAATGAGCAGTTCTTC

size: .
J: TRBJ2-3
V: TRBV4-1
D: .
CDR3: CASSQVAGPLITDTQYF
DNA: TGCGCCAGCAGCCAGGTCGCGGGCCCTCTGATCACAGATACGCAGTATTTT

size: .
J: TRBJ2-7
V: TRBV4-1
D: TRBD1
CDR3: CASSHPPTGGWRSSYEQYF
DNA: TGCGCCAGCAGCCATCCTCCGACAGGGGGCTGGAGGAGCTCCTACGAGCAGTACTTC

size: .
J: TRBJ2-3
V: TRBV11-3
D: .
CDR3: CASSLDPSDTQYF
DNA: TGTGCCAGCAGCTTAGATCCGTCAGATACGCAGTATTTT

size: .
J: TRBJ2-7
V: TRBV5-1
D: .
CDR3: CASSFRQHSEQYF
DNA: TGCGCCAGCAGCTTCCGACAGCATTCCGAGCAGTACTTC

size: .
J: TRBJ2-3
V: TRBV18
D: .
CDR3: CASSPRVAMSTDTQYF
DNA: TGTGCCAGCTCACCCCGGGTTGCTATGAGCACAGATACGCAGTATTTT

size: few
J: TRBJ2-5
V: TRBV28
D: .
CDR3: CASSRGIQETQYF
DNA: TGTGCCAGCAGTCGAGGGATACAAGAGACCCAGTACTTC

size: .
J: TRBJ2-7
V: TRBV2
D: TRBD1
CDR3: CASTMGQGADEQYF
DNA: TGTGCCAGCACTATGGGACAGGGGGCGGACGAGCAGTACTTC

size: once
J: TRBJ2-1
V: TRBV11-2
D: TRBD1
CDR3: CASSPGGSYNEQFF
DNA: TGTGCCAGCAGCCCAGGGGGTTCCTACAATGAGCAGTTCTTC

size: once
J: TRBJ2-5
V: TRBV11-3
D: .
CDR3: CASSLVGQQETQYF
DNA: TGTGCCAGCAGCTTAGTTGGACAGCAAGAGACCCAGTACTTC

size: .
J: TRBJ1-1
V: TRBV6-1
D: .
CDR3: CASSELQASEAFF
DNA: TGTGCCAGCAGTGAACTACAGGCCTCTGAAGCTTTCTTT

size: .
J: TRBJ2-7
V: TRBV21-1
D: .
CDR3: CATPGEAGGNSYEQYF
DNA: TGTGCCACCCCCGGTGAGGCGGGAGGGAACTCCTACGAGCAGTACTTC

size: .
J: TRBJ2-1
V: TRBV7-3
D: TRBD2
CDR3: CASSALAGGYNEQFF
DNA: TGTGCCAGCAGCGCACTAGCGGGAGGGTACAATGAGCAGTTCTTC

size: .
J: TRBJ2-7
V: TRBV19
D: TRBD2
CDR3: CASSSQTSAYEQYF
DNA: TGTGCCAGTAGTTCTCAGACTAGCGCCTACGAGCAGTACTTC

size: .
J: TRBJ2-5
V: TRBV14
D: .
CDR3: CASSQPTGSQETQYF
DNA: TGTGCCAGCAGCCAACCTACAGGGTCCCAAGAGACCCAGTACTTC

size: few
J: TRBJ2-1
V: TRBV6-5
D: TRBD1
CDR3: CASSWGQDNEQFF
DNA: TGTGCCAGCAGTTGGGGACAGGACAATGAGCAGTTCTTC

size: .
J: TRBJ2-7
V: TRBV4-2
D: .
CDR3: CASSQEAGTYEQYF
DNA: TGTGCCAGCAGCCAAGAGGCTGGCACCTACGAGCAGTACTTC

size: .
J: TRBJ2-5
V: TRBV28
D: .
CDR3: CASSFRTAVTQYF
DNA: TGTGCCAGCAGTTTTCGCACCGCGGTAACCCAGTACTTC

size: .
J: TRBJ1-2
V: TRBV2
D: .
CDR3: CASILEEGSGTF
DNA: TGTGCCAGCATCTTAGAAGAGGGATCGGGCACCTTC

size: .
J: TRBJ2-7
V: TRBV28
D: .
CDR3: CASSLLRGQTYDEQYF
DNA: TGTGCCAGCAGTCTGCTGAGAGGACAGACATATGACGAGCAGTACTTC

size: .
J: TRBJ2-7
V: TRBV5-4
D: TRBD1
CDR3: CASSLQPGQGAEQYF
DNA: TGTGCCAGCAGCTTACAACCGGGACAGGGGGCCGAGCAGTACTTC

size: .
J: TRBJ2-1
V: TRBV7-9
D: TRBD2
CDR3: CASSLGVKAGGDEQFF
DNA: TGTGCCAGCAGCTTAGGGGTCAAAGCGGGAGGCGATGAGCAGTTCTTC

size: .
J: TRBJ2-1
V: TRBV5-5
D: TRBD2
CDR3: CASSKTGTSGRANEQFF
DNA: TGTGCCAGCAGCAAAACCGGGACTAGCGGGAGGGCCAATGAGCAGTTCTTC